This T cell receptor (beta chain) is drawn from a study of CD8+CD57+ T cells in acquired aplastic anemia listed by TCRdb under 2018. In terms of the full investigation: DNA extracted from sorted CD4+ and CD8+ cells had a mean of around 3.3 ug, with a range of about 0.18 to 27.4 ug. A CD8+CD57+ expansion meant a frequency higher than the mean frequency seen in healthy subjects. Study-level results and caveats: Between patients and healthy controls, no significant difference in CD8+ Simpson's diversity was found (P=0.060). Roughly 30 CD8+ CDR3 sequences were found to be shared between patients and controls, but these sequences appeared to be highly expressed in patients and within the immunodominant clones of the patients.

This clonotype showed up many times. The clone's antigen remains unknown. No base-level quality is on record; no much larger clone is a single base apart. TCR beta VDJ combination and CDR3 sequence profiling used genomic DNA as the template. An Illumina HiSeq 2000 was the platform used for TCR repertoire sequencing. In the authors' own workflow: TRBV/TRBJ rearrangement plots, CDR3 size and DJ length profiles, and Simpson's diversity index were used to evaluate the repertoires. Whichever DNA sequence was most abundant in the deep sequencing data was defined as the immunodominant clone. CDR3 amino acid sequences were checked for sharing between subjects and were compared against published repertoires and the VDJdb database. TCRdb took the public reads, trimmed them with fastp at Q25, ran MiXCR for clone calling and kept in-frame beta chains. Identical CDR3 proteins give one entry, which carries the most common genes and DNA. None of the V and J calls come from the authors' own analysis; TCRdb made them. For this sample the table gives some 170,000 distinct CDR3 sequences, of which under 55% were detected only once. The ten top clones hold roughly 1.2% of the sample.

The CDR3 numbers 12 residues from cysteine through phenylalanine. The DNA shown is the 36-base CDR3, in frame from base 1. CDR1 SGHVS and CDR2 FQNEAQ are derived from the germline V gene. V has 6 bases trimmed and J has 6 bases trimmed; junction bases matching no gene number 2. Patients chosen for sequencing had shown expansion of CD8+CD57+ cells by flow cytometry. All patients had severe acquired aplastic anemia diagnosed by International Study of Aplastic Anemia and Agranulocytosis and Camitta criteria. Patients had received no therapy at the time of blood sampling. The study deep-sequenced TCR repertoires of sorted CD4+ and CD8+ blood T cells from severe aplastic anemia patients and healthy subjects. Patients were enrolled under clinicaltrials.gov protocols 00001620, 01623167, 00001397, 00071045, 00081523 and 00961064 in the USA. Ficoll-Paque density gradient centrifugation was used to isolate peripheral blood mononuclear cells. Before DNA extraction, CD4+ and CD8+ T cells were sorted by FACS or by magnetic beads.

The specimen was sorted CD4+, CD8+, or CD8+CD57+ T cells (not recorded which) from PBMCs. This clonotype originated in a human donor with aplastic anemia. The chain is encoded by TRBV7-8 joined to TRBJ2-1; 7 central nucleotides agree with TRBD2. The CDR3 protein: CASRGGSNEQFF. The nucleotide sequence reads as follows: TGTGCCAGCAGGGGCGGGAGCAATGAGCAGTTCTTC.